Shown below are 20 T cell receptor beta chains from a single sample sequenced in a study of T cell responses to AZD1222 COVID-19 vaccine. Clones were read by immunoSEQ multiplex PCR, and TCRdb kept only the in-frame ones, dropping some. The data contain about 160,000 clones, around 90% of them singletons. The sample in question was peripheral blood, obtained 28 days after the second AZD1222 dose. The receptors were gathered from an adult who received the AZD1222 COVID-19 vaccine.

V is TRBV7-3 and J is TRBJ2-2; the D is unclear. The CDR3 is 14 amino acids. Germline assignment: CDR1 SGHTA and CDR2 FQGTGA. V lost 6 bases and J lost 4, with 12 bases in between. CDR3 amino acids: CASRPRSSTGELFF. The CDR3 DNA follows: TGTGCCAGCAGACCACGGTCCAGCACCGGGGAGCTGTTTTTT.

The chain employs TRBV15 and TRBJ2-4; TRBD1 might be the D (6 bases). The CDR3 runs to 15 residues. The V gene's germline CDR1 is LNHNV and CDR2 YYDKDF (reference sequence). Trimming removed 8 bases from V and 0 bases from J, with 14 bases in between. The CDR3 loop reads CATSQGSEAKNIQYF. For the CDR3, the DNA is TGTGCCACCTCCCAGGGGAGTGAAGCCAAAAACATTCAGTACTTC.

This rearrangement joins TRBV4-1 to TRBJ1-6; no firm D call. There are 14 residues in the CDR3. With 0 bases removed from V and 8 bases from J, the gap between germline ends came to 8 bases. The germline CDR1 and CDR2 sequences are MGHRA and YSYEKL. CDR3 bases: TGCGCCAGCAGCCAAGATGAAGGTTATTCACCCCTCCACTTT. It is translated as CASSQDEGYSPLHF.

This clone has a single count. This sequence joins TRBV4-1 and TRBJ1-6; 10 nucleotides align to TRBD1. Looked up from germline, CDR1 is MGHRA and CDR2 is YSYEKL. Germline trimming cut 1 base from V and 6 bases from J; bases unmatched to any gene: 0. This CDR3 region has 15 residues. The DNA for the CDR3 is TGCGCCAGCAGCCAAGGGACAGGGGGTAATTCACCCCTCCACTTT. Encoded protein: CASSQGTGGNSPLHF.

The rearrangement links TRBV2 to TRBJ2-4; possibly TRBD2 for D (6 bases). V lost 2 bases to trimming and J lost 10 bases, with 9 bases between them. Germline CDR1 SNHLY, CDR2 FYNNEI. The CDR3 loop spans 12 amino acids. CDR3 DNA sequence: TGTGCCAGCAGTGAAAGTGGGAGGATTCAGTACTTC. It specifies CASSESGRIQYF.

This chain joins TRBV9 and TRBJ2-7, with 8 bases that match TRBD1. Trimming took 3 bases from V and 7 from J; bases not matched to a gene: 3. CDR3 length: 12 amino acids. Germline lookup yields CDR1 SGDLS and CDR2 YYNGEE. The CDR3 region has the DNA TGTGCCAGCAGCGCGCGACAGGGGGAGCAGTACTTC. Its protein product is CASSARQGEQYF.

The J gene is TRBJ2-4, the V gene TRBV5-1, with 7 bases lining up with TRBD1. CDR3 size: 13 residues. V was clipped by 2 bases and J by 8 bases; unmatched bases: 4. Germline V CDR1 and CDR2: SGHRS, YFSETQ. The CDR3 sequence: CASSFDREHIQYF. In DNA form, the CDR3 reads TGCGCCAGCAGCTTCGACAGGGAGCACATTCAGTACTTC.

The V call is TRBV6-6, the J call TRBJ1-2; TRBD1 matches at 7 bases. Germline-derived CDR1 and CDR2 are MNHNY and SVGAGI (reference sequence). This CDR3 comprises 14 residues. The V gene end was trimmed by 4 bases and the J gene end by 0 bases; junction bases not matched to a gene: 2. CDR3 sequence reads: CASSWDSTNYGYTF. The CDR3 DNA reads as TGTGCCAGCAGTTGGGACAGTACTAACTATGGCTACACCTTC.

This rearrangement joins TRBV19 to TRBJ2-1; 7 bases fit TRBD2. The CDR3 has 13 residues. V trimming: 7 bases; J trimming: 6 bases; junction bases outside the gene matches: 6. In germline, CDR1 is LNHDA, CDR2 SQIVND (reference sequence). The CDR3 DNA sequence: TGTGCCAGTACCCTGGGGGGGATCAATGAGCAGTTCTTC. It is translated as CASTLGGINEQFF.

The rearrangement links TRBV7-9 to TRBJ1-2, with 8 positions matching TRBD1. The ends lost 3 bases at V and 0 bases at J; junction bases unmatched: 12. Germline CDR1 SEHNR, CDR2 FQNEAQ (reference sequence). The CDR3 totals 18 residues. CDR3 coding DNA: TGTGCCAGCAGCTTCCGTACAGGGGGACTTACAGCTAACTATGGCTACACCTTC. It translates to CASSFRTGGLTANYGYTF.

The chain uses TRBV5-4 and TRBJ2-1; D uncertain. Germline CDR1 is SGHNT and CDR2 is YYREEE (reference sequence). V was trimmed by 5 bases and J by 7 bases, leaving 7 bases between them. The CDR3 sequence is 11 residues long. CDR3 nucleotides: TGTGCCAGCAGGAGCGAAAATGAGCAGTTCTTC. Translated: CASRSENEQFF.

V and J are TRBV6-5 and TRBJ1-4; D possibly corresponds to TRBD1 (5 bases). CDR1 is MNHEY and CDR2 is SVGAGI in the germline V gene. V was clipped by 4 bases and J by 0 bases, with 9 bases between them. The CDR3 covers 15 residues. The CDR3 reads CASSLQEATNEKLFF. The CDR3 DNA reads TGTGCCAGCAGTTTACAGGAAGCAACTAATGAAAAACTGTTTTTT.

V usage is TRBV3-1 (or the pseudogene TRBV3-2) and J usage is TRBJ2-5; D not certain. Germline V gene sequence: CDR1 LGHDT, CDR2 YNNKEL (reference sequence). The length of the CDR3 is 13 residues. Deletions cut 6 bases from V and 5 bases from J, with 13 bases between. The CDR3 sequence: CASRLVSGETQYF. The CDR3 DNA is TGTGCCAGCAGGCTAGTGAGTGGCGAGACCCAGTACTTC.

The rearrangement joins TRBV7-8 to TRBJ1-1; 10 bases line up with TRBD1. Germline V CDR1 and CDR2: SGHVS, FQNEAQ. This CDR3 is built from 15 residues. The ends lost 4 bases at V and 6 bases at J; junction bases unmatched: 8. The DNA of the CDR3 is TGTGCCAGCAGCTACAGACAGGGGGCGGCCTCTGAAGCTTTCTTT. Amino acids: CASSYRQGAASEAFF.

In DNA, the CDR3 is TGTGCCAGCAGCTTGGGCAGGGAGGCTTCACCCCTCCACTTT. This gives the protein CASSLGREASPLHF. The gene calls are TRBV7-9 and TRBJ1-6, with a tentative D call TRBD1 (5 bases). The CDR3 totals 14 residues. V was shortened by 3 bases and J by 9 bases, with 12 bases between the two germline ends. Germline V gives CDR1 SEHNR, CDR2 FQNEAQ (reference sequence).

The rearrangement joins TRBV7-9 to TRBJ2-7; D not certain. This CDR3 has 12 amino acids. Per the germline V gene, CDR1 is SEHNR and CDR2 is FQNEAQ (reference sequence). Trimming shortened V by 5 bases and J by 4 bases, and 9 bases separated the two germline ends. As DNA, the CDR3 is TGTGCCAGCAGCCCGACGGATTACGAGCAGTACTTC. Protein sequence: CASSPTDYEQYF.

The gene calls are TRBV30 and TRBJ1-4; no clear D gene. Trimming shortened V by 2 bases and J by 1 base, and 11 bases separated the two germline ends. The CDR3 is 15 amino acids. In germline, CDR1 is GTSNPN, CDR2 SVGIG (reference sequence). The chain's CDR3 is CAWSPTDLTNEKLFF. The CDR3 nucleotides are TGTGCCTGGAGTCCGACGGATCTAACTAATGAAAAACTGTTTTTT.

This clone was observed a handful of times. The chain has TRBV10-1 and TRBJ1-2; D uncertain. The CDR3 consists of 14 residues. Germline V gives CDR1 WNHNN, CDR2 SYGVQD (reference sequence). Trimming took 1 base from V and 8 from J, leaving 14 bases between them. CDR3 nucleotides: TGCGCCAGCAGTGAGTACCCCGAAAATGGAGGCTACACCTTC. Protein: CASSEYPENGGYTF.

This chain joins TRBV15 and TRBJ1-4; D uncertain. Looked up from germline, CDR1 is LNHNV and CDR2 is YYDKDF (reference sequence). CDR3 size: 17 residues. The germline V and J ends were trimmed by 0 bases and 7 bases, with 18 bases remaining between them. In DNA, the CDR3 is TGTGCCACCAGCAGAGATAAGAGGGTGGGGTATGGTGAAAAACTGTTTTTT. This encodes CATSRDKRVGYGEKLFF. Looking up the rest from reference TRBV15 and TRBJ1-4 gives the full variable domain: DAMVIQNPRYQVTQFGKPVTLSCSQTLNHNVMYWYQQKSSQAPKLLFHYYDKDFNNEADTPDNFQSRRPNTSFCFLDIRSPGLGDTAMYLCATSRDKRVGYGEKLFFGSGTQLSVL.

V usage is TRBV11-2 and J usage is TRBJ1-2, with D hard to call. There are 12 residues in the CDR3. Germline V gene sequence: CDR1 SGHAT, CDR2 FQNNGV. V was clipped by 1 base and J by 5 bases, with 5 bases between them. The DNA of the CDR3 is TGTGCCAGCAGCTTAGGGCAGTATGGCTACACCTTC. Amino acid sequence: CASSLGQYGYTF.